The sample holds many counts of the clone carrying this T cell receptor (beta chain). The record originates from a study of naive and memory T cell subsets. Alpha and beta constant region primers primed reverse transcription for blood and skin samples. Four PCR rounds used nested alpha and beta constant region primers plus the SP2 primer. TCRdb re-called the 5' RACE reads with MiXCR, one entry per CDR3 protein. The table records under 25,000 distinct CDR3 sequences, roughly 4.1% of them present only once. RNA was extracted from under 3 ml of whole blood of healthy adults. Germline V gives CDR1 SQVTM, CDR2 ANQGSEA. The ends were cut back, 4 bases at V and 2 bases at J, with 9 bases in the middle. This CDR3 has 12 residues.

This receptor was identified in a male donor in good health. The rearrangement uses TRBV29-1 and TRBJ2-7, with D perhaps matching TRBD2 (7 bases). The CDR3 here is CSVGEGAYEQYF. The CDR3 region has the DNA TGCAGCGTTGGGGAGGGGGCCTACGAGCAGTACTTC.